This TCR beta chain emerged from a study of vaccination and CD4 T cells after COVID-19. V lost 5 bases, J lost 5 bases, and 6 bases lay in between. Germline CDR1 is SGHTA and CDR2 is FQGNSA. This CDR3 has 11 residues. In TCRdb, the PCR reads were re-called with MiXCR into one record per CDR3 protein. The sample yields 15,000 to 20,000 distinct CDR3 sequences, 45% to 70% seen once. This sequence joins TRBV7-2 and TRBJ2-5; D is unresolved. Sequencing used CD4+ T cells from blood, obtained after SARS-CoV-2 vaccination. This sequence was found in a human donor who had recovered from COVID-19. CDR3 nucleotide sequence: TGTGCCAGCAGCCAACGGGAGACCCAGTACTTC. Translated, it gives CASSQRETQYF.